The 10 T cell receptor beta chains given below trace back to one sample, sequenced in a study of beta chain features in type 1 diabetes. Every bit of the isolated RNA underwent reverse transcription, so sequencing read expressed TCRB transcripts. Clones were sequenced by immunoSEQ multiplex PCR, and TCRdb holds only the in-frame ones, with some missing. Of 200,000 to 250,000 clones listed, approximately 11% are singletons. The sample comprised central memory CD4+ T cells from blood. The receptors come from a man aged 18 to 29 in good health.

This clone was observed a single time. The chain carries TRBV6-5 and TRBJ2-5; 14 bases are shared with TRBD2. V shed 10 bases and J 5 bases; nucleotides not matched to a gene: 9. The CDR3 is 15 residues long. Germline CDR1 and CDR2: MNHEY and SVGAGI. CDR3 in DNA: TGTGCCATCAGGCCGGGACTAGCGGGAGTCGAGACCCAGTACTTC. Encoded protein: CAIRPGLAGVETQYF.

The chain joins TRBV6-1 to TRBJ2-7; no reliable D call. The V end was cut by 5 bases, the J end by 8 bases, with 10 bases between. There are 11 residues in the CDR3. From germline, CDR1 is MNHNS and CDR2 SASEGT. The CDR3 protein is CASSPSVKQYF. The CDR3, as DNA: TGTGCCAGCAGTCCATCGGTTAAGCAGTACTTC.

J is TRBJ1-2 and V is TRBV9, with D tentatively TRBD1 (5 bases). V was cut by 4 bases and J by 0 bases, with 10 bases left in between. Germline V gene data show CDR1 as SGDLS and CDR2 as YYNGEE. The CDR3 is 14 amino acids. CDR3 sequence (DNA): TGTGCCAGCAGCCCAGAGACAGCTAACTATGGCTACACCTTC. Residues: CASSPETANYGYTF.

This clone was picked up a small number of times. V and J are TRBV29-1 and TRBJ2-7; D might be TRBD1 or TRBD2, each matching 5 bases. The CDR3 is 14 residues long. Trimming pared 5 bases from V and 5 bases from J, leaving 19 bases between. Germline V CDR1 and CDR2: SQVTM, ANQGSEA. The CDR3 is CSVTGRAANHEQYF. CDR3 sequence (DNA): TGCAGCGTTACGGGACGGGCAGCTAACCACGAGCAGTACTTC.

The rearrangement uses TRBV29-1 and TRBJ1-2, with D possibly matching TRBD1 (5 bases). Germline V gene sequence: CDR1 SQVTM, CDR2 ANQGSEA. The CDR3 is 11 residues long. Trimming cost V 8 bases and J 8 bases, with 15 bases left between them. The CDR3 DNA follows: TGCAGCCTCCAGGACAAGGCGGGCTACACCTTC. Translation gives CSLQDKAGYTF.

The chain couples TRBV2 to TRBJ2-2, with D unclear. CDR1 SNHLY and CDR2 FYNNEI come from the germline V gene. CDR3 size: 13 residues. The V end lost 2 bases, the J end lost 4 bases, and 5 bases lay between the germline ends. The CDR3 loop reads CASSELLTGELFF. The CDR3, as DNA: TGTGCCAGCAGTGAATTGCTCACCGGGGAGCTGTTTTTT.

The sample holds a few counts of this clone. The chain links TRBV20-1 to TRBJ2-1; a weak D match, TRBD1 (5 bases). This CDR3 comprises 10 residues. V lost 5 bases and J lost 10, with 9 bases in between. CDR1 and CDR2 (germline): DFQATT, SNEGSKA (reference sequence). The CDR3 loop reads CSAVRQEQFF. DNA of the CDR3: TGCAGTGCTGTGAGACAGGAGCAGTTCTTC.

CDR3 sequence reads: CASSLGAGGPDTQYF. CDR3 nucleotide sequence: TGTGCCAGCAGCTTAGGGGCGGGAGGGCCTGATACGCAGTATTTT. This chain links TRBV7-7 with TRBJ2-3; 9 nucleotides align to TRBD2. This CDR3 spans 15 amino acids. V was clipped by 1 base and J by 6 bases; unmatched bases: 5. Germline V CDR1 and CDR2: SSHAT, FNYEAQ (reference sequence).

V is TRBV25-1 and J is TRBJ1-1; D not resolved. V was cut by 2 bases and J by 0 bases, with 7 bases left in between. CDR3 length: 14 residues. Germline CDR1 and CDR2: MGHDK and SYGVNS. CDR3 DNA: TGTGCCAGCAGTGAACGCGGGTTGAACACTGAAGCTTTCTTT. It encodes CASSERGLNTEAFF.

V usage is TRBV28 and J usage is TRBJ2-7; TRBD1 aligns across 8 bases. The V gene end was trimmed by 3 bases and the J gene end by 8 bases; junction bases not matched to a gene: 9. The CDR3 is 14 amino acids. Germline-derived CDR1 and CDR2 are MDHEN and SYDVKM. CDR3 sequence (DNA): TGTGCCAGCAGTTTTAGGGACAGGCAGTACCAGCAGTACTTC. Amino acids: CASSFRDRQYQQYF. Full variable domain (missing parts from reference TRBV28 and TRBJ2-7): DVKVTQSSRYLVKRTGEKVFLECVQDMDHENMFWYRQDPGLGLRLIYFSYDVKMKEKGDIPEGYSVSREKKERFSLILESASTNQTSMYLCASSFRDRQYQQYFGPGTRLTVT.